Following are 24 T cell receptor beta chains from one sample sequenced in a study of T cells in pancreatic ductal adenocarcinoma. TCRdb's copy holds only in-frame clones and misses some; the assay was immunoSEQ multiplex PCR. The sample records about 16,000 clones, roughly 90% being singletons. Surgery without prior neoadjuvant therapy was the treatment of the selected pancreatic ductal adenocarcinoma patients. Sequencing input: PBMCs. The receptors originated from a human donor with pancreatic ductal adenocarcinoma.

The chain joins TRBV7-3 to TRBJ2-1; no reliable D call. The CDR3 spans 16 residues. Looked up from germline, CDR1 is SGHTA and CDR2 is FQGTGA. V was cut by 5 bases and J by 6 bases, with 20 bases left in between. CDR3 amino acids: CASSPHPASARNEQFF. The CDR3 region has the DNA TGTGCCAGCAGCCCCCACCCGGCCAGCGCTCGCAATGAGCAGTTCTTC.

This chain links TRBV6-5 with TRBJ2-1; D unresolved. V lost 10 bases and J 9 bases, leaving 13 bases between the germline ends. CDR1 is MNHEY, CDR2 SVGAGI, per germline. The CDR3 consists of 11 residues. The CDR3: CATRSSGEQFF. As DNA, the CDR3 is TGTGCCACCAGAAGTTCAGGTGAGCAGTTCTTC.

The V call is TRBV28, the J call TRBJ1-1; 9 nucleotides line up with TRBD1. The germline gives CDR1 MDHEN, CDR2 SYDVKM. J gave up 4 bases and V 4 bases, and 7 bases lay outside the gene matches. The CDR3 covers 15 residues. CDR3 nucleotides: TGTGCCAGCAGTTCTAGGGACAGGGACCTCACTGAAGCTTTCTTT. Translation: CASSSRDRDLTEAFF.

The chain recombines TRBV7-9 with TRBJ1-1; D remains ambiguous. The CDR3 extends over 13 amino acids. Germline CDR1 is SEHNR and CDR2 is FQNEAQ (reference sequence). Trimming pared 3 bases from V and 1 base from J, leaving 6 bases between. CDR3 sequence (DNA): TGTGCCAGCAGCTTCTCACAGAACACTGAAGCTTTCTTT. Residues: CASSFSQNTEAFF.

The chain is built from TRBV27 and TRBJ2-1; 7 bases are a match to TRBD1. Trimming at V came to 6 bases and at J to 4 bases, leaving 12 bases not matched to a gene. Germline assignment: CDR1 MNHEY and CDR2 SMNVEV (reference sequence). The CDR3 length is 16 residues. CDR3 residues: CASSTGQDEGYNEQFF. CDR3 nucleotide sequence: TGTGCCAGCAGCACCGGACAGGACGAAGGTTACAATGAGCAGTTCTTC.

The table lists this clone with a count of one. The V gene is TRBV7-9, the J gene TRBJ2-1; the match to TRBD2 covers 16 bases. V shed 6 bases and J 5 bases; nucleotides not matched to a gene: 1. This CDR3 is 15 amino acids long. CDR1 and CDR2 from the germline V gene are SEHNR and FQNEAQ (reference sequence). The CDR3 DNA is TGTGCCAGCAGGGGACTAGCGGGGGGGCACAATGAGCAGTTCTTC. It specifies CASRGLAGGHNEQFF.

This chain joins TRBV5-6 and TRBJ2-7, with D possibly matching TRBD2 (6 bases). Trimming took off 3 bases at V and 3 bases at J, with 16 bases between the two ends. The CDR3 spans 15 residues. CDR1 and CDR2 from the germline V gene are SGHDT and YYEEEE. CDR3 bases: TGTGCCAGCAGCTGGTACGAACGGGAGCGCTACGAGCAGTACTTC. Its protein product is CASSWYERERYEQYF. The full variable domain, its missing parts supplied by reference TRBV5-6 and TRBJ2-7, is DAGVTQSPTHLIKTRGQQVTLRCSPKSGHDTVSWYQQALGQGPQFIFQYYEEEERQRGNFPDRFSGHQFPNYSSELNVNALLLGDSALYLCASSWYERERYEQYFGPGTRLTVT.

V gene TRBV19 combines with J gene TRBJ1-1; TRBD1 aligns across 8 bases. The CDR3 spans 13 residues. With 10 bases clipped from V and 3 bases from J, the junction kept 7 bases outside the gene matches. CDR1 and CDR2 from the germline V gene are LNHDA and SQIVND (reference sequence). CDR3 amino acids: CATRTGSYTEAFF. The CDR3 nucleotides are TGTGCCACCCGGACAGGGTCGTACACTGAAGCTTTCTTT.

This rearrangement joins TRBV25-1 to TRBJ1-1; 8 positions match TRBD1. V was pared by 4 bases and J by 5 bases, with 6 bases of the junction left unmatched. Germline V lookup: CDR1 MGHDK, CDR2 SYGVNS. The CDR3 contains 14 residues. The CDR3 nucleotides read TGTGCCAGCAGTGGGCGGACAGGGCTGACTGAAGCTTTCTTT. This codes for CASSGRTGLTEAFF.

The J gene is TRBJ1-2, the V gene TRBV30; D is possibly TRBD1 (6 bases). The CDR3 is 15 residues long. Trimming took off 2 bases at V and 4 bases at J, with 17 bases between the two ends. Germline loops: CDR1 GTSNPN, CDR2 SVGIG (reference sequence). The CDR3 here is CAWSRGGSPSYGYTF. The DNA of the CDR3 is TGTGCCTGGAGTCGCGGGGGCAGCCCCTCCTATGGCTACACCTTC. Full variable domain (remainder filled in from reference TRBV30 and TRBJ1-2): SQTIHQWPATLVQPVGSPLSLECTVEGTSNPNLYWYRQAAGRGLQLLFYSVGIGQISSEVPQNLSASRPQDRQFILSSKKLLLSDSGFYLCAWSRGGSPSYGYTFGSGTRLTVV.

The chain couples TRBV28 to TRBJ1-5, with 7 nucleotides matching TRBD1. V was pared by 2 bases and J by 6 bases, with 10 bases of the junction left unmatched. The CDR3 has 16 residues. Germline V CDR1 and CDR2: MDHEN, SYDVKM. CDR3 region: CASSLPGGGFSQPQHF. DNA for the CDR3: TGTGCCAGCAGTTTACCCGGAGGGGGCTTTAGTCAGCCCCAGCATTTT.

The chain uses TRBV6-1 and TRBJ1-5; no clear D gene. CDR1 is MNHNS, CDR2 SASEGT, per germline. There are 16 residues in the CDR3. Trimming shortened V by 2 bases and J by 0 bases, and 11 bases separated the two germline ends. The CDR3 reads CASSERGHYSNQPQHF. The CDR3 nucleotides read TGTGCCAGCAGTGAACGCGGGCATTATAGCAATCAGCCCCAGCATTTT.

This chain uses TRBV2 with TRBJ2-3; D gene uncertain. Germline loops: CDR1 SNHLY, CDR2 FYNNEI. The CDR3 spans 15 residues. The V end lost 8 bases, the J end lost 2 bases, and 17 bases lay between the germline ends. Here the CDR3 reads CASDASAVDTDTQYF. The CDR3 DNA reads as TGTGCCAGCGACGCCTCGGCGGTCGACACAGATACGCAGTATTTT.

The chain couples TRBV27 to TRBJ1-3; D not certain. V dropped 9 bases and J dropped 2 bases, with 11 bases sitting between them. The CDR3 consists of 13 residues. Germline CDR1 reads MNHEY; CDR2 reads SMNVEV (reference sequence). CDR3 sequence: CASPSVPGNTIYF. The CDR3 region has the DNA TGTGCCAGTCCGAGCGTCCCTGGAAACACCATATATTTT.

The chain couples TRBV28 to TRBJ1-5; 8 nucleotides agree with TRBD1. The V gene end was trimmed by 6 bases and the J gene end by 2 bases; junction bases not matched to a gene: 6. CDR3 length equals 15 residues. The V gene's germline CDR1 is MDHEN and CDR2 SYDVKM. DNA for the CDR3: TGTGCCAGCAGGCCAGGGGGCGCGGGCAATCAGCCCCAGCATTTT. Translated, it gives CASRPGGAGNQPQHF.

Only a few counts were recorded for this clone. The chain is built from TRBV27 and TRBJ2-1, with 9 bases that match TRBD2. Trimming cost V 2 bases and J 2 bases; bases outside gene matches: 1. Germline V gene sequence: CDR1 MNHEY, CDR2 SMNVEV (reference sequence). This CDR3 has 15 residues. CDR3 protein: CASSLAGGPYNEQFF. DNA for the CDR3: TGTGCCAGCAGTTTAGCGGGGGGGCCCTACAATGAGCAGTTCTTC.

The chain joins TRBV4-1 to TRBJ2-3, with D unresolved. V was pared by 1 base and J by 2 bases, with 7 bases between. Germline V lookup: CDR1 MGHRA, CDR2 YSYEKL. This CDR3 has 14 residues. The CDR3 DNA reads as TGCGCCAGCAGCCAAGTGAGTCTCACAGATACGCAGTATTTT. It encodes CASSQVSLTDTQYF.

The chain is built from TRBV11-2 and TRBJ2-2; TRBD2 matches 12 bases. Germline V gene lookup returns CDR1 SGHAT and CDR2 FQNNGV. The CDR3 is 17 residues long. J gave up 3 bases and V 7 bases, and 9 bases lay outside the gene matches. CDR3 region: CASTATSGGSYTGELFF. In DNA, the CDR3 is TGTGCCAGCACCGCGACTAGCGGGGGATCATACACCGGGGAGCTGTTTTTT.

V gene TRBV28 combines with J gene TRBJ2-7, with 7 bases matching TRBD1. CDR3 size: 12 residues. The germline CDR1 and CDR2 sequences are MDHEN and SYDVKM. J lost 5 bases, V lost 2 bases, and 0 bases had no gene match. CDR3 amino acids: CASSLTGDEQYF. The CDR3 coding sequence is TGTGCCAGCAGTTTAACAGGGGACGAGCAGTACTTC.

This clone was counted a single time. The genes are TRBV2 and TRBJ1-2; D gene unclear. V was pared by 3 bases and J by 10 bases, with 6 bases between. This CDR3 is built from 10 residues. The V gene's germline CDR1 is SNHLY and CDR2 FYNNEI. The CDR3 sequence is CASSDSLYTF. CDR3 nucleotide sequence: TGTGCCAGCAGTGACAGTCTCTACACCTTC. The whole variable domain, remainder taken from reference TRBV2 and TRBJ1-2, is EPEVTQTPSHQVTQMGQEVILRCVPISNHLYFYWYRQILGQKVEFLVSFYNNEISEKSEIFDDQFSVERPDGSNFTLKIRSTKLEDSAMYFCASSDSLYTFGSGTRLTVV.

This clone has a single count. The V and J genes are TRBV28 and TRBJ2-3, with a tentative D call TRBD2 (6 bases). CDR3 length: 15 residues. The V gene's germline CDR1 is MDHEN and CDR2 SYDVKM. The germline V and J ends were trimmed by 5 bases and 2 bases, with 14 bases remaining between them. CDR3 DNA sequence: TGTGCCAGCAGTGCGCCGGGAGTAGACACAGATACGCAGTATTTT. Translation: CASSAPGVDTDTQYF.

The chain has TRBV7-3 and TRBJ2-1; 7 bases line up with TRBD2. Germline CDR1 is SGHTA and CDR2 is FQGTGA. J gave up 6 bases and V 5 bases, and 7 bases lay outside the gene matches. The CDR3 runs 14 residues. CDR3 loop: CASSPRRGSNEQFF. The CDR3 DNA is TGTGCCAGCAGCCCACGGCGGGGGTCCAATGAGCAGTTCTTC.

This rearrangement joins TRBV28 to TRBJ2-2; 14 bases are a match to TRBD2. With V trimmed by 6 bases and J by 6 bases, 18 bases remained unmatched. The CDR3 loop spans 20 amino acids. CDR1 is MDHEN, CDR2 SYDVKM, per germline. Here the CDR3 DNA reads TGTGCCAGCAGACAACTCCTCGGACTAGCGGGGGGCCGGATCCCCGGGGAGCTGTTTTTT. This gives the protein CASRQLLGLAGGRIPGELFF. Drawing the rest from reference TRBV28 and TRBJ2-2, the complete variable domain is DVKVTQSSRYLVKRTGEKVFLECVQDMDHENMFWYRQDPGLGLRLIYFSYDVKMKEKGDIPEGYSVSREKKERFSLILESASTNQTSMYLCASRQLLGLAGGRIPGELFFGEGSRLTVL.

The CDR3 reads CASSLGTVYEKLFF. The CDR3 coding sequence is TGTGCCAGCTCACTCGGGACAGTTTATGAAAAACTGTTTTTT. The chain links TRBV18 to TRBJ1-4; 7 positions match TRBD1. Germline V CDR1 and CDR2: KGHSH, LQKENI. This CDR3 is 14 amino acids long. V lost 4 bases and J lost 6; bases outside the gene matches: 5.